A single sample gave rise to the 21 T cell receptor beta chains below, sequenced in a study of T cells in localized non-small cell lung cancer. Sequencing was performed with immunoSEQ multiplex PCR; in TCRdb, only in-frame clones are kept and a portion is missing. Of roughly 3,000 clones detected, around 27% appear once; the ten largest clones hold more than 7.5%. Sequences were derived from normal lung tissue next to the tumor, sampled before any cancer treatment. The receptors derive from a woman aged 40 to 75 with stage I lung adenocarcinoma.

This clone was detected only a few times. J is TRBJ2-7 and V is TRBV7-6; D gene uncertain. Trimming took 1 base from V and 0 from J, leaving 10 bases between them. The CDR3 runs 15 residues. CDR1 is SGHVS and CDR2 is FNYEAQ in the germline V gene. The CDR3 spells CASSLGVRSSYEQYF. DNA of the CDR3: TGTGCCAGCAGCTTAGGGGTAAGGAGCTCCTACGAGCAGTACTTC.

This clone occurred a few times. V gene TRBV11-3 combines with J gene TRBJ1-6, with a possible D match to TRBD1 (6 bases). Trimming cost V 5 bases and J 5 bases, with 13 bases left between them. The CDR3 consists of 15 residues. Germline CDR1 and CDR2: SGHNT and YENEEA. The CDR3 protein is CASSSQGSDNSPLHF. CDR3 bases: TGTGCCAGCAGCAGCCAGGGGTCGGATAATTCACCCCTCCACTTT.

The chain joins TRBV29-1 to TRBJ2-5, with no clear D. The V gene lost 6 bases and the J gene lost 5 bases, with 13 bases spanning the gap. CDR3 length: 12 residues. The germline CDR1 and CDR2 sequences are SQVTM and ANQGSEA. The CDR3 bases are TGCAGCGTCATCAGGAACCGGGAGACCCAGTACTTC. Its translation: CSVIRNRETQYF.

The V and J genes are TRBV30 and TRBJ2-7; D perhaps matches TRBD1 (6 bases). Trimming shortened V by 3 bases and J by 0 bases, and 9 bases separated the two germline ends. The CDR3 totals 13 residues. CDR1 and CDR2 (germline): GTSNPN, SVGIG (reference sequence). The CDR3 reads CAWRRGGSYEQYF. CDR3 nucleotide sequence: TGTGCCTGGAGGCGAGGGGGCTCCTACGAGCAGTACTTC. The full variable domain, rest sourced from reference TRBV30 and TRBJ2-7, is SQTIHQWPATLVQPVGSPLSLECTVEGTSNPNLYWYRQAAGRGLQLLFYSVGIGQISSEVPQNLSASRPQDRQFILSSKKLLLSDSGFYLCAWRRGGSYEQYFGPGTRLTVT.

The chain combines TRBV9 with TRBJ1-1, with 9 bases that match TRBD1. Unmatched junction bases numbered 1, after V lost 6 bases and J lost 1 base. This CDR3 has 13 residues. The V gene's germline CDR1 is SGDLS and CDR2 YYNGEE. The CDR3: CASTGQGNTEAFF. CDR3 coding DNA: TGTGCCAGCACGGGACAGGGGAACACTGAAGCTTTCTTT.

This clone has a handful of counts. The chain combines TRBV15 with TRBJ2-7, with TRBD1 matching over 7 bases. The CDR3 consists of 15 residues. With V trimmed by 1 base and J by 1 base, 4 bases remained unmatched. Germline CDR1 is LNHNV and CDR2 is YYDKDF (reference sequence). The CDR3 coding sequence is TGTGCCACCAGCAGAGGACAGGGCCTTTCCTACGAGCAGTACTTC. Encoded protein: CATSRGQGLSYEQYF.

This clone showed up just a few times. The gene calls are TRBV9 and TRBJ1-1; D perhaps matches TRBD1 (5 bases). The CDR3 is made up of 12 amino acids. The V and J ends lost 6 bases and 4 bases respectively, with 10 bases between them. The V gene's germline CDR1 is SGDLS and CDR2 YYNGEE. The CDR3 spells CASIQGFTEAFF. The DNA of the CDR3 is TGTGCCAGCATCCAGGGTTTCACTGAAGCTTTCTTT.

The chain employs TRBV6-8 and TRBJ1-2, with 9 bases that match TRBD1. The CDR3 extends over 15 amino acids. With V trimmed by 6 bases and J by 8 bases, 13 bases remained unmatched. Germline V gives CDR1 MNHGY, CDR2 SAAAGT. The CDR3 region is CASSPFRTGDGGYTF. The CDR3 DNA sequence: TGTGCCAGCAGCCCCTTCCGGACAGGGGATGGAGGCTACACCTTC.

The chain uses TRBV6-8 and TRBJ2-7; 9 bases fit TRBD1. In germline, CDR1 is MNHGY, CDR2 SAAAGT. J was trimmed by 0 bases and V by 7 bases; bases with no gene match: 16. CDR3 size: 18 residues. The CDR3 reads CASTFRPRTGESSYEQYF. CDR3 DNA sequence: TGTGCCAGCACTTTCCGACCCCGGACAGGGGAGAGCTCCTACGAGCAGTACTTC.

CDR3 DNA: TGCAGCGTTGAAAGTCGGGGCCGCACAGATACGCAGTATTTT. The encoded protein is CSVESRGRTDTQYF. The chain carries TRBV29-1 and TRBJ2-3, with D possibly called TRBD1 or TRBD2 (5 bases each). Germline V gives CDR1 SQVTM, CDR2 ANQGSEA. This CDR3 is built from 14 residues. V shed 2 bases and J shed 1 base, with 10 bases lying between them.

This clone was counted only a few times. CDR3 sequence reads: CASSVQTYNEQFF. The CDR3 DNA sequence: TGTGCCAGCAGCGTACAGACCTACAATGAGCAGTTCTTC. The chain employs TRBV9 and TRBJ2-1; no firm D call. Germline loops: CDR1 SGDLS, CDR2 YYNGEE. V was shortened by 1 base and J by 2 bases, with 4 bases between the two germline ends. The CDR3 totals 13 residues.

The gene calls are TRBV19 and TRBJ1-5; 9 positions match TRBD1. V trimming: 6 bases; J trimming: 6 bases; junction bases outside the gene matches: 9. Looked up from germline, CDR1 is LNHDA and CDR2 is SQIVND (reference sequence). This CDR3 is 15 amino acids long. CDR3 nucleotide sequence: TGTGCCAGTAGCCCGACAGGGGGTTTTGGTCAGCCCCAGCATTTT. Translation: CASSPTGGFGQPQHF.

The V and J genes are TRBV18 and TRBJ2-7, with no clear D. The V end was cut by 1 base, the J end by 3 bases, with 13 bases between. The germline V gene has CDR1 KGHSH and CDR2 LQKENI. The CDR3 covers 15 residues. CDR3 amino acids: CASSPRSAGRYEQYF. CDR3 DNA: TGTGCCAGCTCACCACGGTCGGCAGGCCGCTACGAGCAGTACTTC. The full variable domain, completed using reference TRBV18 and TRBJ2-7, is NAGVMQNPRHLVRRRGQEARLRCSPMKGHSHVYWYRQLPEEGLKFMVYLQKENIIDESGMPKERFSAEFPKEGPSILRIQQVVRGDSAAYFCASSPRSAGRYEQYFGPGTRLTVT.

The chain carries TRBV2 and TRBJ1-4; TRBD1 matches at 9 bases. Germline values: CDR1 SNHLY, CDR2 FYNNEI. V was clipped by 6 bases and J by 6 bases; unmatched bases: 11. The CDR3 loop spans 16 amino acids. Here the CDR3 DNA reads TGTGCCAGCAGGGTACGGGACAGGGTTGGGGATGAAAAACTGTTTTTT. Protein: CASRVRDRVGDEKLFF.

This clone ranks as medium-sized. The chain uses TRBV4-1 and TRBJ2-1; D ambiguous. Germline V gives CDR1 MGHRA, CDR2 YSYEKL. The ends were cut back, 0 bases at V and 2 bases at J, with 14 bases in the middle. This CDR3 has 17 residues. CDR3 loop: CASSQDFKSPPYNEQFF. The CDR3 DNA reads as TGCGCCAGCAGCCAAGATTTCAAAAGCCCTCCCTACAATGAGCAGTTCTTC.

The J gene is TRBJ2-1, the V gene TRBV18, with 12 positions matching TRBD2. CDR3 length: 16 amino acids. Trimming took 6 bases from V and 5 from J; bases not matched to a gene: 8. CDR1 KGHSH and CDR2 LQKENI come from the germline V gene. The CDR3 nucleotides read TGTGCCAGCTCCAGCGGGACTAGCGGGTTGAACAATGAGCAGTTCTTC. Its translation is CASSSGTSGLNNEQFF.

This clone was observed a handful of times. This chain joins TRBV6-8 and TRBJ1-5; D is unclear. Per the germline V gene, CDR1 is MNHGY and CDR2 is SAAAGT. V lost 5 bases and J 7 bases, leaving 9 bases between the germline ends. The length of the CDR3 is 12 residues. CDR3 coding DNA: TGTGCCAGCAGTGATGTTGGCCAGCCCCAGCATTTT. It codes for CASSDVGQPQHF.

The rearrangement joins TRBV11-3 to TRBJ1-3; TRBD1 aligns across 7 bases. J gave up 4 bases and V 3 bases, and 3 bases lay outside the gene matches. CDR1 and CDR2 from the germline V gene are SGHNT and YENEEA. The CDR3 is 14 residues long. DNA for the CDR3: TGTGCCAGCAGCTTGGTGGACAGGGGAAACACCATATATTTT. It is translated as CASSLVDRGNTIYF.

This sequence joins TRBV6-4 and TRBJ2-6, with TRBD2 as a possible D gene (5 bases). V was clipped by 6 bases and J by 4 bases, with 10 bases between them. This CDR3 has 14 residues. Looked up from germline, CDR1 is MRHNA and CDR2 is SNTAGT. DNA of the CDR3: TGTGCCAGCAGCCCGGGGTCGGGGGCCAACGTCCTGACTTTC. Translation gives CASSPGSGANVLTF.

The V gene is TRBV6-8, the J gene TRBJ2-5; D tentatively reads TRBD1 or TRBD2 (5 bases each). The CDR3 loop spans 13 amino acids. V was cut by 8 bases and J by 6 bases, with 16 bases left in between. Looked up from germline, CDR1 is MNHGY and CDR2 is SAAAGT. The CDR3 DNA sequence: TGTGCCAGCGGAATGAAAGGGGACCAGACCCAGTACTTC. This gives the protein CASGMKGDQTQYF.

The chain joins TRBV6-8 to TRBJ2-7; tentatively, D is TRBD1 or TRBD2 (5 bases each). CDR1 and CDR2 from the germline V gene are MNHGY and SAAAGT. This CDR3 spans 12 amino acids. The germline V and J ends were trimmed by 10 bases and 3 bases, with 13 bases remaining between them. CDR3 DNA: TGTGCCATCCGGGACCGAAGCTACGAGCAGTACTTC. This encodes CAIRDRSYEQYF.